The 6 T cell receptor beta chains below all came from one sample that was sequenced in a study of T cells expressing NK-cell markers. From its re-call of the 5' RACE reads, TCRdb lists each CDR3 protein once, without DNA. Its table records 300,000 to 500,000 distinct CDR3 sequences. The sequenced sample consisted of blood T cells: a sorted CD56 or NKG2C T cell subset, CD4+ or CD8+ T cells, or bulk PBMC T cells (not recorded which). The source is a woman in her 50s in good health.

The chain carries TRBV4-1 and TRBJ1-5. CDR3 length: 18 residues. Germline V gene data show CDR1 as MGHRA and CDR2 as YSYEKL. CDR3 amino acids: CASSHPKGGRSSNQPQHF.

The chain employs TRBV24-1 and TRBJ2-1; TCRdb indicates TRBD2, and absent DNA this call remains unverified. This CDR3 comprises 15 residues. Germline loops: CDR1 KGHDR, CDR2 SFDVKD. The CDR3 spells CATSALTSGTDEQFF.

V is TRBV11-2 and J is TRBJ2-1; TCRdb designates TRBD2, a call that cannot be tested without DNA. The germline V gene has CDR1 SGHAT and CDR2 FQNNGV. The CDR3 runs 16 residues. CDR3 sequence reads: CASSLLRASGAGEQFF.

The rearrangement joins TRBV12-3 or TRBV12-4 to TRBJ1-1. CDR3 length: 12 amino acids. This CDR3 reads CASSLELRTLFF.

V usage is TRBV12-3 or TRBV12-4 and J usage is TRBJ2-3; without DNA, the TCRdb call of TRBD2 cannot be checked. CDR3 length equals 17 residues. CDR3 protein: CASSFEGGGPGADTQYF.

The gene calls are TRBV5-5 and TRBJ1-6. Germline values: CDR1 SGHKS, CDR2 YYEKEE (reference sequence). This CDR3 spans 15 amino acids. The CDR3: CASSLQNIYNSPLHF.